This is a list of T cell receptor beta chains from one sample in a study of blood T cell repertoires in COVID-19. Produced via immunoSEQ multiplex PCR; TCRdb's table is partial and in-frame only. The repertoire holds about 40,000 clones, around 83% seen once, with approximately 20% in the top ten. The sequencing input was peripheral blood. The receptors were sampled from a man in his fifties or sixties in a cohort sampled during active COVID-19. Both conserved end residues are part of each CDR3. D genes are given only for firm matches. Rows may omit the clone size; those that give it use once, few, many or a size class.

v_call: TRBV2; clone_size: .; d_call: TRBD1; j_call: TRBJ2-7; cdr3_length: 13; cdr3_nt: TGTGCCCAGCCCCTGATACAGGGGGGCGAGCAGTACTTC; cdr3_aa: CAQPLIQGGEQYF
v_call: TRBV12-5; clone_size: .; d_call: TRBD2; j_call: TRBJ2-1; cdr3_length: 16; cdr3_nt: TGTGCTAGTGGACTAGAAGTGGGAGGGAGTTACAATGAGCAGTTCTTC; cdr3_aa: CASGLEVGGSYNEQFF
v_call: TRBV28; clone_size: .; d_call: TRBD1; j_call: TRBJ1-3; cdr3_length: 15; cdr3_nt: TGTGCCACCCGACAGGGTTGGGTGTCTGGAAACACCATATATTTT; cdr3_aa: CATRQGWVSGNTIYF
v_call: TRBV7-3; clone_size: .; d_call: TRBD2; j_call: TRBJ2-1; cdr3_length: 14; cdr3_nt: TGTGCCAGCAGCACCTCTAGCGGGGGGGATGAGCAGTTCTTC; cdr3_aa: CASSTSSGGDEQFF
v_call: TRBV7-2; clone_size: .; d_call: .; j_call: TRBJ1-5; cdr3_length: 15; cdr3_nt: TGTGCCAGCAGCTTTTCCAGGGGCCGTTATCAGCCCCAGCATTTT; cdr3_aa: CASSFSRGRYQPQHF
v_call: TRBV27; clone_size: once; d_call: .; j_call: TRBJ2-3; cdr3_length: 14; cdr3_nt: TGTGCCAGCAGCTACGGGATCCCCGAGGATACGCAGTATTTT; cdr3_aa: CASSYGIPEDTQYF
v_call: TRBV5-5; clone_size: .; d_call: .; j_call: TRBJ2-7; cdr3_length: 14; cdr3_nt: TGTGCCAGCAGCTTGAGGCGGGGAGCCTACGAGCAGTACTTC; cdr3_aa: CASSLRRGAYEQYF
v_call: TRBV4-1; clone_size: few; d_call: TRBD1; j_call: TRBJ1-5; cdr3_length: 17; cdr3_nt: TGCGCCAGCAGCCAAAGAGTCCCACAGGGGGCAGGACAGCCCCAGCATTTT; cdr3_aa: CASSQRVPQGAGQPQHF
v_call: TRBV28; clone_size: .; d_call: TRBD1; j_call: TRBJ1-2; cdr3_length: 19; cdr3_nt: TGTGCCAGCTCCGGGACAGGGGGGACTTTAGGGGACTATAACTATGGCTACACCTTC; cdr3_aa: CASSGTGGTLGDYNYGYTF
v_call: TRBV5-1; clone_size: .; d_call: TRBD2; j_call: TRBJ2-1; cdr3_length: 18; cdr3_nt: TGCGCCAGCAGCTTGAGGTCGACTAGCGGGAGCAACAACAATGAGCAGTTCTTC; cdr3_aa: CASSLRSTSGSNNNEQFF
v_call: TRBV7-2; clone_size: .; d_call: .; j_call: TRBJ2-5; cdr3_length: 14; cdr3_nt: TGTGCCAGCAGCCCGGACAGATCTCAAGAGACCCAGTACTTC; cdr3_aa: CASSPDRSQETQYF
v_call: TRBV4-3; clone_size: .; d_call: .; j_call: TRBJ1-3; cdr3_length: 15; cdr3_nt: TGCGCCAGCAGCCAAGTCCGGGGTGGTGGAAACACCATATATTTT; cdr3_aa: CASSQVRGGGNTIYF
v_call: TRBV18; clone_size: .; d_call: TRBD1; j_call: TRBJ1-5; cdr3_length: 16; cdr3_nt: TGTGCCAGCTCATTTGACAGGGTTAGGAGCAATCAGCCCCAGCATTTT; cdr3_aa: CASSFDRVRSNQPQHF
v_call: TRBV7-9; clone_size: .; d_call: .; j_call: TRBJ2-1; cdr3_length: 12; cdr3_nt: TGTGCCAGCAGCCCATCGGGAATGCAGCAGTTCTTC; cdr3_aa: CASSPSGMQQFF
v_call: TRBV11-2; clone_size: .; d_call: TRBD2; j_call: TRBJ2-5; cdr3_length: 13; cdr3_nt: TGTGCCAGCAGCCCCGGGGGGAGGGAGACCCAGTACTTC; cdr3_aa: CASSPGGRETQYF
v_call: TRBV14; clone_size: .; d_call: TRBD2; j_call: TRBJ2-1; cdr3_length: 17; cdr3_nt: TGTGCCAGCAGCCAAGAATGGGGACTAGCTGATAACAATGAGCAGTTCTTC; cdr3_aa: CASSQEWGLADNNEQFF
v_call: TRBV19; clone_size: .; d_call: TRBD2; j_call: TRBJ2-1; cdr3_length: 13; cdr3_nt: TGTGCCAGTACCCCGGGACTAGCCAATGAGCAGTTCTTC; cdr3_aa: CASTPGLANEQFF
v_call: TRBV7-2; clone_size: medium-sized; d_call: TRBD1; j_call: TRBJ1-5; cdr3_length: 15; cdr3_nt: TGTGCCAGCAGCCTCTCCAGGGGGAGCAATCAGCCCCAGCATTTT; cdr3_aa: CASSLSRGSNQPQHF
v_call: TRBV13; clone_size: .; d_call: .; j_call: TRBJ2-5; cdr3_length: 18; cdr3_nt: TGTGCCAGCAGCTTATGGTCGGTGCTCGGGTCTCTCCAAGAGACCCAGTACTTC; cdr3_aa: CASSLWSVLGSLQETQYF
v_call: TRBV6-5; clone_size: .; d_call: TRBD1; j_call: TRBJ1-6; cdr3_length: 14; cdr3_nt: TGTGCCAGCAGTCGGACAGGGGTGAATTCACCCCTCCACTTT; cdr3_aa: CASSRTGVNSPLHF
v_call: TRBV13; clone_size: .; d_call: .; j_call: TRBJ2-1; cdr3_length: 13; cdr3_nt: TGTGCCAGCAGCCAGGGTTGGATCAATGAGCAGTTCTTC; cdr3_aa: CASSQGWINEQFF
v_call: TRBV7-6; clone_size: .; d_call: TRBD1; j_call: TRBJ2-1; cdr3_length: 15; cdr3_nt: TGTGCCAGCAGCTTGCCAGGGGGAGCCTACAATGAGCAGTTCTTC; cdr3_aa: CASSLPGGAYNEQFF
v_call: TRBV30; clone_size: .; d_call: .; j_call: TRBJ2-4; cdr3_length: 11; cdr3_nt: TGTGCCTGGGGGACTCTGAACATTCAGTACTTC; cdr3_aa: CAWGTLNIQYF
v_call: TRBV11-2; clone_size: .; d_call: .; j_call: TRBJ1-6; cdr3_length: 16; cdr3_nt: TGTGCCAGCAGCTTAGATTGGAGGGCTTGGAATTCACCCCTCCACTTT; cdr3_aa: CASSLDWRAWNSPLHF
v_call: TRBV7-9; clone_size: once; d_call: TRBD1; j_call: TRBJ2-7; cdr3_length: 13; cdr3_nt: TGTGCCAGCAGCCCCGACAGGGCAGCCGAGCAGTACTTC; cdr3_aa: CASSPDRAAEQYF
v_call: TRBV7-9; clone_size: .; d_call: TRBD1; j_call: TRBJ2-7; cdr3_length: 15; cdr3_nt: TGTGCCAGCAGCTACACCGGGACAGCTTCCTACGAGCAGTACTTC; cdr3_aa: CASSYTGTASYEQYF